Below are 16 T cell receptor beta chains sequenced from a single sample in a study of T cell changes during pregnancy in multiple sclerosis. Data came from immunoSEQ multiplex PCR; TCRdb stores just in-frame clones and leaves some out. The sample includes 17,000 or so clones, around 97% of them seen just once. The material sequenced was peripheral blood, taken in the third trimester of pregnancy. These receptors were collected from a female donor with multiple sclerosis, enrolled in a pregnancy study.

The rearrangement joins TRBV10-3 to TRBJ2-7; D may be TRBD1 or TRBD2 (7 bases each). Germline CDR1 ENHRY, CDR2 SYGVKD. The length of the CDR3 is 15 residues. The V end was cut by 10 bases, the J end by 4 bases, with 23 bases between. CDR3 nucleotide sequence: TGTGCCACCAGGGGGGGACCGCAAAAGGAGTACGAGCAGTACTTC. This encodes CATRGGPQKEYEQYF.

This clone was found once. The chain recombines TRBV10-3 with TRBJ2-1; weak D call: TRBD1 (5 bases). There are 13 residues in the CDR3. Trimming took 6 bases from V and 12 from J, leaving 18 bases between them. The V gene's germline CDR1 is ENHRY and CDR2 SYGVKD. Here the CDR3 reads CAIRDTGPPAQFF. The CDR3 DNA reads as TGTGCCATCAGGGACACCGGGCCGCCTGCGCAGTTCTTC.

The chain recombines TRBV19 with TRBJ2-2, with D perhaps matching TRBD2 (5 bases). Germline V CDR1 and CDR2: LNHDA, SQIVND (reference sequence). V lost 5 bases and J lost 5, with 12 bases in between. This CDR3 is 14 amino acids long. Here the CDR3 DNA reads TGTGCCAGTAGTCTGCGGGCCCAGACCGGGGAGCTGTTTTTT. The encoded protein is CASSLRAQTGELFF. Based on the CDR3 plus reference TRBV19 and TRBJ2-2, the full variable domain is DGGITQSPKYLFRKEGQNVTLSCEQNLNHDAMYWYRQDPGQGLRLIYYSQIVNDFQKGDIAEGYSVSREKKESFPLTVTSAQKNPTAFYLCASSLRAQTGELFFGEGSRLTVL.

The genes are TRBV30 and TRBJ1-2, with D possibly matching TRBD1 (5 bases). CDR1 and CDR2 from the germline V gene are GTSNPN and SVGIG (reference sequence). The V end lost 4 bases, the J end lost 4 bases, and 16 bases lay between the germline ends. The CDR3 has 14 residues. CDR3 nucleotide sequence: TGTGCCTGGACTCTAGGGGTAGGGCTCTATGGCTACACCTTC. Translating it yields CAWTLGVGLYGYTF.

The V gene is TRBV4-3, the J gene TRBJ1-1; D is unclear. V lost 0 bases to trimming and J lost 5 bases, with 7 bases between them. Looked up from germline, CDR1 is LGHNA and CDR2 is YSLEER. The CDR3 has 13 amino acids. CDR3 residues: CASSQEINTEAFF. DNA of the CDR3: TGCGCCAGCAGCCAAGAAATAAATACTGAAGCTTTCTTT.

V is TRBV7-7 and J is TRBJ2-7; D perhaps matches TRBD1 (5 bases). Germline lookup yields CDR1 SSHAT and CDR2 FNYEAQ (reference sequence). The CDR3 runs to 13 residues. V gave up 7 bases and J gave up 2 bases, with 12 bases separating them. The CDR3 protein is CASNRQRPYEQYF. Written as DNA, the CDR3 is TGTGCCAGCAACAGACAGAGACCCTACGAGCAGTACTTC.

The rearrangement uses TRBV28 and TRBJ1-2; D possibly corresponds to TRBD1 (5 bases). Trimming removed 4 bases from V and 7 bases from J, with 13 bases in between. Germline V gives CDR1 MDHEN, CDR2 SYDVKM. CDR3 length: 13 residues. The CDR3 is CASSYGGTSGYTF. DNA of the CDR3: TGTGCCAGCAGTTACGGGGGGACGAGTGGCTACACCTTC.

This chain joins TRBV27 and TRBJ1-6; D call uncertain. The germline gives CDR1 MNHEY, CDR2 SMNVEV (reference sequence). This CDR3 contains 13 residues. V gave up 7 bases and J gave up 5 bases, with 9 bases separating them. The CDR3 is CASKTSHNSPLHF. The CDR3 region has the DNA TGTGCCAGCAAGACAAGCCATAATTCACCCCTCCACTTT.

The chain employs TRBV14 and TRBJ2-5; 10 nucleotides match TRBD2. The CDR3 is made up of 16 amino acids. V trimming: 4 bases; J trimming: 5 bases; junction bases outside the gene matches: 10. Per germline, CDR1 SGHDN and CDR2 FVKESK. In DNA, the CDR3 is TGTGCCAGCAGCCCCCTAGCGGGAGTCTCCCGGGAGACCCAGTACTTC. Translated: CASSPLAGVSRETQYF. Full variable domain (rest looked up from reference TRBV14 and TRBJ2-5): EAGVTQFPSHSVIEKGQTVTLRCDPISGHDNLYWYRRVMGKEIKFLLHFVKESKQDESGMPNNRFLAERTGGTYSTLKVQPAELEDSGVYFCASSPLAGVSRETQYFGPGTRLLVL.

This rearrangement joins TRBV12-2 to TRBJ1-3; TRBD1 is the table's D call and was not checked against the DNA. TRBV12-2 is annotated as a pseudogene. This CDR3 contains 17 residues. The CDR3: CASRLGTGEDSGNTIYF. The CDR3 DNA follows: TGTGCAAGTCGCTTGGGGACAGGCGAAGACTCTGGAAACACCATATATTTT.

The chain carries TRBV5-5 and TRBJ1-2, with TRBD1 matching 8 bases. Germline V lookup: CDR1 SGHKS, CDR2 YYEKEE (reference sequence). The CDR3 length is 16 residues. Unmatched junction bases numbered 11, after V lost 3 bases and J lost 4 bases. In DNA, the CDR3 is TGTGCCAGCAGCTCATTACAGGGGGAGACTAGCTATGGCTACACCTTC. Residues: CASSSLQGETSYGYTF.

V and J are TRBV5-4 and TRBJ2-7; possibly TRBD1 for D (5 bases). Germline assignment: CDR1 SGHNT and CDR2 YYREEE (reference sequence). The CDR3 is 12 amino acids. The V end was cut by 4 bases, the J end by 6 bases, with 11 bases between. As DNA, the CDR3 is TGTGCCAGCAGCGACCAGGGATTCGAGCAGTACTTC. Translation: CASSDQGFEQYF.

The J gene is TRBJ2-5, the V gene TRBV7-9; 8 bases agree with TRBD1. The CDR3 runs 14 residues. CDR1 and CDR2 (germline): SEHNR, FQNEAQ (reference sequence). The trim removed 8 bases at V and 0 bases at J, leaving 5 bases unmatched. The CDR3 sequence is CASAGQAYQETQYF. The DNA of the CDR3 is TGTGCCAGCGCGGGACAGGCCTACCAAGAGACCCAGTACTTC.

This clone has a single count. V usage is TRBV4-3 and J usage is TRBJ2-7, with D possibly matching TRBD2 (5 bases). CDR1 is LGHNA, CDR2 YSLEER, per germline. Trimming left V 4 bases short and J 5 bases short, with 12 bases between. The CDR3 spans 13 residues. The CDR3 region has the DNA TGCGCCAGCAGCCCTCGGACGGAGGACGAGCAGTACTTC. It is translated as CASSPRTEDEQYF.

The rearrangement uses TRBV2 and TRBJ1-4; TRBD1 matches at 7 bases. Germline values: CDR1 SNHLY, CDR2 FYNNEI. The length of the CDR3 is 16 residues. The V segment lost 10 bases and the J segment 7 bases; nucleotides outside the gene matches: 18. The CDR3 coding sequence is TGTGCCACCGAGTCCCGAAGGGGGCGATCAGGTGAAAAACTGTTTTTT. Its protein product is CATESRRGRSGEKLFF.

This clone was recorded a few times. DNA for the CDR3: TGTGCCAGCATATCGGTTTCCTACGAGCAGTACTTC. Amino acids: CASISVSYEQYF. The chain recombines TRBV2 with TRBJ2-7; D remains unclear. V lost 7 bases and J 1 base, leaving 8 bases between the germline ends. The CDR3 runs to 12 residues. CDR1 SNHLY and CDR2 FYNNEI come from the germline V gene. The complete variable domain, with remaining parts taken from reference TRBV2 and TRBJ2-7, reads EPEVTQTPSHQVTQMGQEVILRCVPISNHLYFYWYRQILGQKVEFLVSFYNNEISEKSEIFDDQFSVERPDGSNFTLKIRSTKLEDSAMYFCASISVSYEQYFGPGTRLTVT.